These 16 T cell receptor beta chains were all obtained from the same sample, sequenced in a study of T cells after somatic rescue of genetic block. The assay was immunoSEQ multiplex PCR, and TCRdb's table has in-frame clones only and misses some. The sample lists around 50,000 clones; around 96% were seen once. Source material: peripheral blood mononuclear cells (PBMCs). The receptors shown here come from a child in the first two years of life.

The CDR3: CASNTGRFSTDTQYF. The CDR3 DNA sequence: TGTGCCAGCAATACAGGGCGGTTTAGCACAGATACGCAGTATTTT. The rearrangement links TRBV6-1 to TRBJ2-3; a possible D gene is TRBD1 (6 bases). Germline CDR1 MNHNS, CDR2 SASEGT. Trimming stripped 7 bases from V and 0 bases from J, with 14 bases between. The CDR3 contains 15 residues.

This sequence joins TRBV2 and TRBJ2-1; maybe TRBD2 (5 bases). CDR3 length: 12 residues. The V and J ends lost 6 bases and 10 bases respectively, with 13 bases between them. CDR1 is SNHLY and CDR2 is FYNNEI in the germline V gene. The CDR3 DNA reads as TGTGCCAGCAGGAGGACTTTTCCCGAGCAGTTCTTC. Protein: CASRRTFPEQFF. The whole variable domain, filled in from reference TRBV2 and TRBJ2-1, reads EPEVTQTPSHQVTQMGQEVILRCVPISNHLYFYWYRQILGQKVEFLVSFYNNEISEKSEIFDDQFSVERPDGSNFTLKIRSTKLEDSAMYFCASRRTFPEQFFGPGTRLTVL.

This chain connects TRBV6-5 to TRBJ1-5; D gene ambiguous. CDR1 is MNHEY and CDR2 is SVGAGI in the germline V gene. The CDR3 runs 13 residues. V lost 2 bases to trimming and J lost 3 bases, with 5 bases between them. CDR3 sequence (DNA): TGTGCCAGCAGTTACGAGTACAATCAGCCCCAGCATTTT. This sequence encodes CASSYEYNQPQHF.

The chain links TRBV5-4 to TRBJ2-3, with 8 bases aligning to TRBD2. This CDR3 region has 14 residues. The germline gives CDR1 SGHNT, CDR2 YYREEE (reference sequence). V shed 4 bases and J 0 bases; nucleotides not matched to a gene: 1. CDR3 in DNA: TGTGCCAGCAGCCCTAGCGGGAGCACAGATACGCAGTATTTT. Translating it yields CASSPSGSTDTQYF.

This chain connects TRBV5-1 to TRBJ2-3, with 11 bases that match TRBD2. From germline, CDR1 is SGHRS and CDR2 YFSETQ. J lost 4 bases, V lost 0 bases, and 1 base had no gene match. This CDR3 spans 15 amino acids. CDR3: CASSLVAGGPDTQYF. CDR3 DNA sequence: TGCGCCAGCAGCTTGGTAGCGGGAGGGCCAGATACGCAGTATTTT.

The chain has TRBV6-5 and TRBJ2-4; tentatively, D is TRBD2 (6 bases). V was cut by 3 bases and J by 8 bases, with 11 bases left in between. The CDR3 spans 13 residues. Germline values: CDR1 MNHEY, CDR2 SVGAGI. CDR3 nucleotides: TGTGCCAGCAGTTATACGGGGGAGGACATTCAGTACTTC. Amino acid sequence: CASSYTGEDIQYF.

The rearrangement uses TRBV30 and TRBJ2-1; 8 positions match TRBD2. The CDR3 spans 13 residues. Germline CDR1 reads GTSNPN; CDR2 reads SVGIG (reference sequence). V lost 2 bases to trimming and J lost 6 bases; unmatched junction nucleotides: 3. This CDR3 is CAWSYGRGNEQFF. The CDR3 DNA sequence: TGTGCCTGGAGTTACGGGAGGGGCAATGAGCAGTTCTTC.

This chain links TRBV7-6 with TRBJ2-7, with D hard to call. Germline CDR1 reads SGHVS; CDR2 reads FNYEAQ. The germline V and J ends were trimmed by 5 bases and 0 bases, with 11 bases remaining between them. CDR3 length: 14 residues. The CDR3, as DNA: TGTGCCAGCAGCATGTGGGCAACCTCCTACGAGCAGTACTTC. Residues: CASSMWATSYEQYF.

This clone was observed once. CDR3 DNA sequence: TGTGCCAGCAGCCCAGGGGGGTATGGCTACACCTTC. This gives the protein CASSPGGYGYTF. The genes are TRBV14 and TRBJ1-2, with 7 bases aligning to TRBD1. Germline assignment: CDR1 SGHDN and CDR2 FVKESK. CDR3 length: 12 amino acids. The ends lost 4 bases at V and 5 bases at J; junction bases unmatched: 1. The full variable domain, its missing parts supplied by reference TRBV14 and TRBJ1-2, is EAGVTQFPSHSVIEKGQTVTLRCDPISGHDNLYWYRRVMGKEIKFLLHFVKESKQDESGMPNNRFLAERTGGTYSTLKVQPAELEDSGVYFCASSPGGYGYTFGSGTRLTVV.

This clone was detected once. One end of the junction varies from germline; a read error may be responsible. Other DNA sequences in the same sample also yield this CDR3. The rearrangement joins TRBV4-1 to TRBJ1-1; 7 bases line up with TRBD1. The CDR3 totals 17 residues. Germline CDR1 MGHRA, CDR2 YSYEKL. CDR3 bases: TGCGCCAGCAGCCAAGAAAACAGGGGACTCATGAACACTGAGGCTTTCTTT. Amino acid sequence: CASSQENRGLMNTEAFF.

This sequence joins TRBV19 and TRBJ2-2; D ambiguous. From germline, CDR1 is LNHDA and CDR2 SQIVND (reference sequence). CDR3 size: 14 residues. The V end was cut by 2 bases, the J end by 3 bases, with 7 bases between. The CDR3 protein is CASSIPRYTGELFF. The CDR3 bases are TGTGCCAGTAGTATACCGAGATACACCGGGGAGCTGTTTTTT.

The chain combines TRBV21-1 with TRBJ2-7; the table's D gene call, TRBD2, was not cross checked with the DNA. TRBV21-1 is labeled a pseudogene. This CDR3 comprises 17 residues. In DNA form, the CDR3 reads TGTGCCAGCAGCGCGTGGGGTAGCGGGAAGCGGACTTACGAGCAGTACTTC. Protein product: CASSAWGSGKRTYEQYF.

CDR3 region: CASSQVRDTQYF. The CDR3 bases are TGCGCCAGCAGCCAAGTCCGCGATACGCAGTATTTT. The gene calls are TRBV4-1 and TRBJ2-3; D uncertain. CDR1 MGHRA and CDR2 YSYEKL come from the germline V gene. The CDR3 spans 12 residues. V lost 1 base to trimming and J lost 6 bases, with 5 bases between them.

The rearrangement joins TRBV7-2 to TRBJ2-3, with D possibly TRBD2 on 6 matching bases. Trimming removed 1 base at V and 4 bases at J, with 15 bases between. The CDR3 covers 16 residues. Germline CDR1 and CDR2: SGHTA and FQGNSA. The DNA for the CDR3 is TGTGCCAGCAGCTTAGTATTAGCGGTAGTGGCAGATACGCAGTATTTT. This encodes CASSLVLAVVADTQYF.

This chain uses TRBV15 with TRBJ2-2; D is uncertain. V lost 0 bases and J 7 bases, leaving 6 bases between the germline ends. This CDR3 is 13 amino acids long. Germline V gene lookup returns CDR1 LNHNV and CDR2 YYDKDF (reference sequence). DNA of the CDR3: TGTGCCACCAGCAGAGAGGGTAACGGGGAGCTGTTTTTT. Its protein is CATSREGNGELFF.

This clone showed up just once. A read error may produce the germline difference seen at one junction end. Here the CDR3 reads CASSLDPGLEQFF. In nucleotides, the CDR3 is TGTGCCAGCAGCCTAGATCCCGGGCTCGAGCAGTTCTTC. The V call is TRBV11-2, the J call TRBJ2-1, with D unresolved. Germline V gene lookup returns CDR1 SGHAT and CDR2 FQNNGV. The CDR3 sequence is 13 residues long.